The 24 T cell receptor beta chains presented below share a single source sample, sequenced in a study of T-cell memory formation after mild COVID-19. TCRdb reprocessed the 5' RACE reads with MiXCR, giving one entry per CDR3 protein. The table shows roughly 130,000 distinct CDR3 sequences, with around 15% occurring only once. Sequencing was carried out using PBMCs or a T cell subset sorted from them (not recorded which). These receptors were taken from a man younger than 35 who had mild COVID-19 (a few samples of this study predate the infection). Cell type and time point are not known.

This clonotype appeared a few times. The chain joins TRBV4-2 to TRBJ2-7; tentative D call: TRBD2 (5 bases). This CDR3 spans 17 amino acids. Per the germline V gene, CDR1 is LGHNA and CDR2 is YNFKEQ. Between the trimmed V and J ends, which lost 9 bases and 9 bases, there was a span of 33 bases. The CDR3 DNA is TGTGCCAGTAAAGGACCATGCCAGAGGGAGCATGGTCCTCGGCAGTACGTC. Amino acid sequence: CASKGPCQREHGPRQYV.

V is TRBV12-3 or TRBV12-4 and J is TRBJ1-5, with no clear D. Trimming cost V 7 bases and J 4 bases, with 20 bases left between them. This CDR3 comprises 16 residues. CDR3 nucleotides: TGTGCCAGCAAGGTGGGCTTCGGGGTCAGTAATCAGCCCCAGCATTTT. It specifies CASKVGFGVSNQPQHF.

This chain connects TRBV5-1 to TRBJ2-7; 7 nucleotides align to TRBD1. The CDR3 has 13 residues. The germline CDR1 and CDR2 sequences are SGHRS and YFSETQ. With V trimmed by 8 bases and J by 1 base, 6 bases remained unmatched. CDR3 nucleotides: TGCGCCAGTACCGGGACAGTATCCTACGAGCAGTACTTC. Its translation is CASTGTVSYEQYF.

The chain combines TRBV7-8 with TRBJ2-3, with TRBD2 matching over 12 bases. Germline-derived CDR1 and CDR2 are SGHVS and FQNEAQ. V lost 5 bases and J lost 6; bases outside the gene matches: 9. This CDR3 comprises 16 residues. CDR3 bases: TGTGCCAGCAGCATTACTAGCGGGGGGTCTCAGGATACGCAGTATTTT. It translates to CASSITSGGSQDTQYF.

This clonotype came up a few times. This rearrangement joins TRBV12-3 or TRBV12-4 to TRBJ2-5; 11 nucleotides match TRBD2. The CDR3 runs to 16 residues. V lost 3 bases, J lost 1 base, and 4 bases stayed unmatched. Here the CDR3 DNA reads TGTGCCAGCAGTTTTAGCGGGGGGGTTTCCCAAGAGACCCAGTACTTC. It encodes CASSFSGGVSQETQYF.

This clonotype was detected only a few times. The CDR3 region has the DNA TGCGCCAGCAGCTCACGACAGTACACAGATACGCAGTATTTT. It specifies CASSSRQYTDTQYF. The rearrangement links TRBV5-1 to TRBJ2-3, with a tentative D call TRBD1 (5 bases). The V end was cut by 3 bases, the J end by 2 bases, with 10 bases between. In germline, CDR1 is SGHRS, CDR2 YFSETQ. The CDR3 is 14 amino acids.

The chain combines TRBV18 with TRBJ2-3; D may be TRBD1 (6 bases). CDR3 length: 13 amino acids. Germline V gene data show CDR1 as KGHSH and CDR2 as LQKENI. Trimming left V 3 bases short and J 5 bases short, with 9 bases between. CDR3 nucleotide sequence: TGTGCCAGCTCACCCCTCAGGGGAGATACGCAGTATTTT. Translating gives CASSPLRGDTQYF.

This clonotype showed up many times. V is TRBV12-3 or TRBV12-4 and J is TRBJ2-2; TRBD1 is a possible D gene (6 bases). The CDR3 spans 15 residues. V was clipped by 6 bases and J by 3 bases, with 14 bases between them. This chain's CDR3 is CASRKGELDTGELFF. CDR3 nucleotides: TGTGCCAGCAGGAAGGGGGAATTAGACACCGGGGAGCTGTTTTTT.

The chain uses TRBV2 and TRBJ2-3; D is uncertain. Germline values: CDR1 SNHLY, CDR2 FYNNEI. The CDR3 is made up of 14 amino acids. The V end was cut by 1 base, the J end by 3 bases, with 8 bases between. CDR3 sequence reads: CASSEGYGTDTQYF. Here the CDR3 DNA reads TGTGCCAGCAGTGAAGGATATGGGACAGATACGCAGTATTTT.

The chain joins TRBV7-2 to TRBJ1-5, with 8 bases aligning to TRBD1. CDR3 size: 16 residues. The V and J ends lost 2 bases and 6 bases, in that order; junction bases with no gene match: 9. Germline CDR1 is SGHTA and CDR2 is FQGNSA. CDR3 sequence reads: CASSLYLDRGGQPQHF. DNA for the CDR3: TGTGCCAGCAGCTTATATCTCGACAGGGGCGGTCAGCCCCAGCATTTT.

V gene TRBV5-1 combines with J gene TRBJ2-5; perhaps TRBD2 as D (5 bases). Germline lookup yields CDR1 SGHRS and CDR2 YFSETQ. The V gene lost 1 base and the J gene lost 2 bases, with 9 bases spanning the gap. The CDR3 has 14 amino acids. As DNA, the CDR3 is TGCGCCAGCAGCTTGATAGAGGGACAAGAGACCCAGTACTTC. Encoded protein: CASSLIEGQETQYF.

This clonotype showed up many times. The chain employs TRBV7-9 and TRBJ2-5; D is ambiguous. CDR3 size: 13 residues. Germline V gene lookup returns CDR1 SEHNR and CDR2 FQNEAQ (reference sequence). V was pared by 7 bases and J by 5 bases, with 14 bases between. Here the CDR3 reads CASTDLWAETQYF. The CDR3 DNA sequence: TGTGCCAGCACCGACCTTTGGGCGGAGACCCAGTACTTC.

The chain has TRBV14 and TRBJ1-2; D is uncertain. V was cut by 4 bases and J by 4 bases, with 10 bases left in between. The CDR3 runs 13 residues. Germline assignment: CDR1 SGHDN and CDR2 FVKESK. In DNA form, the CDR3 reads TGTGCCAGCAGCCTCCTGACCGGCTATGGCTACACCTTC. Translated: CASSLLTGYGYTF. Together with reference TRBV14 and TRBJ1-2, the CDR3 gives the full variable domain: EAGVTQFPSHSVIEKGQTVTLRCDPISGHDNLYWYRRVMGKEIKFLLHFVKESKQDESGMPNNRFLAERTGGTYSTLKVQPAELEDSGVYFCASSLLTGYGYTFGSGTRLTVV.

This clonotype was found a few times. V is TRBV18 and J is TRBJ2-7; no firm D call. The CDR3 is made up of 16 amino acids. Trimming cost V 3 bases and J 3 bases, with 18 bases left between them. Germline V CDR1 and CDR2: KGHSH, LQKENI. In DNA, the CDR3 is TGTGCCAGCTCACCGATGGACGCATCCCGCGGCTACGAGCAGTACTTC. Its protein product is CASSPMDASRGYEQYF.

V and J are TRBV20-1 and TRBJ2-3, with TRBD2 matching 10 bases. The CDR3 has 13 amino acids. After removal of 6 bases from V and 1 base from J, the junction contained 1 base not matched to a gene. Germline assignment: CDR1 DFQATT and CDR2 SNEGSKA (reference sequence). CDR3 bases: TGCAGTGCCGGGACTAGCGGCACAGATACGCAGTATTTT. This codes for CSAGTSGTDTQYF.

This clonotype came up a few times. The CDR3 reads CASGRVGHYGYTF. The CDR3, as DNA: TGTGCCAGTGGCCGGGTCGGTCACTATGGCTACACCTTC. The chain couples TRBV19 to TRBJ1-2; D remains unclear. Looked up from germline, CDR1 is LNHDA and CDR2 is SQIVND (reference sequence). The CDR3 length is 13 residues. V shed 8 bases and J shed 3 bases, with 13 bases lying between them.

The genes are TRBV27 and TRBJ1-4, with D maybe TRBD1 (6 bases). Trimming took 2 bases from V and 3 from J, leaving 10 bases between them. The V gene's germline CDR1 is MNHEY and CDR2 SMNVEV (reference sequence). The CDR3 extends over 15 amino acids. As DNA, the CDR3 is TGTGCCAGCAGTTTAGCGGGGGGCCCTAATGAAAAACTGTTTTTT. Encoded protein: CASSLAGGPNEKLFF.

This clonotype was detected ten times or more. This chain links TRBV5-1 with TRBJ2-7, with 7 bases matching TRBD2. The CDR3 spans 12 residues. The V and J ends lost 4 bases and 7 bases, in that order; junction bases with no gene match: 5. Looked up from germline, CDR1 is SGHRS and CDR2 is YFSETQ. CDR3 DNA sequence: TGCGCCAGCAGCCCCCTGGGGGGGGAGCAGTACTTC. It translates to CASSPLGGEQYF.

With respect to this clonotype: Here the CDR3 omits its conserved ending phenylalanine or tryptophan, so a read error is the likely source. This CDR3 reads CASGLDSYNEQFL. The CDR3 DNA reads TGTGCCAGCGGACTGGACTCCTACAATGAGCAGTTCCTC. The rearrangement joins TRBV2 to TRBJ2-1; D might be TRBD2 (5 bases). The CDR3 sequence is 13 residues long. The germline V gene encodes CDR1 SNHLY and CDR2 FYNNEI. Trimming took off 8 bases at V and 0 bases at J, with 8 bases between the two ends.

In its sample, this clonotype was seen a few times. The chain uses TRBV12-3 or TRBV12-4 and TRBJ1-2, with 7 bases matching TRBD1. With V trimmed by 5 bases and J by 7 bases, 4 bases remained unmatched. The CDR3 is 12 amino acids. The CDR3 loop is CASSPGGAGYTF. CDR3 nucleotides: TGTGCCAGCAGTCCAGGGGGGGCTGGCTACACCTTC.

The rearrangement joins TRBV6-2 or TRBV6-3 to TRBJ2-1; TRBD2 is a possible D gene (5 bases). V was cut by 10 bases and J by 4 bases, with 11 bases left in between. The germline gives CDR1 MNHEY, CDR2 SVGEGT. This CDR3 contains 12 residues. In DNA, the CDR3 is TGTGCCACCAACCCGGGGTACAATGAGCAGTTCTTC. Translated, it gives CATNPGYNEQFF.

The chain couples TRBV28 to TRBJ1-1, with 10 bases aligning to TRBD1. CDR1 is MDHEN, CDR2 SYDVKM, per germline. This CDR3 has 13 residues. Trimming at V came to 6 bases and at J to 10 bases, leaving 8 bases not matched to a gene. CDR3 nucleotide sequence: TGTGCCAGCAGCTCCCGGGACAGGGGACGAGCTTTCTTT. Its protein is CASSSRDRGRAFF.

The CDR3 DNA reads as TGCGCCAGCAGCTTGGATGGACAGGCGAACACCGGGGAGCTGTTTTTT. It encodes CASSLDGQANTGELFF. The chain combines TRBV5-1 with TRBJ2-2, with 7 positions matching TRBD1. CDR3 length equals 16 residues. Germline CDR1 is SGHRS and CDR2 is YFSETQ. V shed 0 bases, J shed 0 bases, and the junction held 2 bases outside the gene matches.

This rearrangement joins TRBV11-2 to TRBJ1-2; 8 nucleotides align to TRBD1. J gave up 4 bases and V 10 bases, and 11 bases lay outside the gene matches. This CDR3 has 14 residues. Looked up from germline, CDR1 is SGHAT and CDR2 is FQNNGV. CDR3 residues: CANMTGVRGYGYTF. The CDR3 nucleotides are TGTGCCAACATGACAGGGGTTAGGGGCTATGGCTACACCTTC.